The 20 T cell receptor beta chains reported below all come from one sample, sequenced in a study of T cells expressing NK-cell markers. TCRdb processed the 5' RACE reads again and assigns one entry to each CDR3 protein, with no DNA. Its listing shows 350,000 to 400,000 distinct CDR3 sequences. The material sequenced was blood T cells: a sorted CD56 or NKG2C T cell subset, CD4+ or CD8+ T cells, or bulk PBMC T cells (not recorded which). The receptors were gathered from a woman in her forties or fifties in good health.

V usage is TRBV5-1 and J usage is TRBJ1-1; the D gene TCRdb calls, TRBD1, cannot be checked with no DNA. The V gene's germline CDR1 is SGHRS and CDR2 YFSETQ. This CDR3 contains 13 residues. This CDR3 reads CASSRDDSLEAFF.

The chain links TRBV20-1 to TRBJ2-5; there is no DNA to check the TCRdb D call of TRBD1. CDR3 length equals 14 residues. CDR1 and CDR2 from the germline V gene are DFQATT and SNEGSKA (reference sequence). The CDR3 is CSASVWDGEETQYF.

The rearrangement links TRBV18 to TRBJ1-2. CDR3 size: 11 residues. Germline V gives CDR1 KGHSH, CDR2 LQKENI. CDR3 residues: CASSPRHGYTF.

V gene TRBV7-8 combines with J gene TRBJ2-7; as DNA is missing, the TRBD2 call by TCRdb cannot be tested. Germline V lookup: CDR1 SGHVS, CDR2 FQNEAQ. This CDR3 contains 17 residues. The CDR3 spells CASSLAHGLAVTYEQYF.

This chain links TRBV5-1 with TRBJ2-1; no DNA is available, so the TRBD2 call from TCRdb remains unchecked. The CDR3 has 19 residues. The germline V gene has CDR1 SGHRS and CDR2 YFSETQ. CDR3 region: CASSLMTSGMGGAYNEQFF.

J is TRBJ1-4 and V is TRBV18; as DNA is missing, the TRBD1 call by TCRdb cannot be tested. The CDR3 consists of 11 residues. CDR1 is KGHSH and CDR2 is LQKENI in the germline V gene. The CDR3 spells CASSPRDRLFF.

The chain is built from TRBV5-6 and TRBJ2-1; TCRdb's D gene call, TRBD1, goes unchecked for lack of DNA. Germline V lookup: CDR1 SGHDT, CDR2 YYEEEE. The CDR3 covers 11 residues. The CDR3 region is CASSSPSEQFF.

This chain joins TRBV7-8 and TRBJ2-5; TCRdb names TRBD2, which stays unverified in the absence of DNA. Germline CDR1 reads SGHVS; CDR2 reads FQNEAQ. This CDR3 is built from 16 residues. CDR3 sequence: CASSPGLAGLMETQYF.

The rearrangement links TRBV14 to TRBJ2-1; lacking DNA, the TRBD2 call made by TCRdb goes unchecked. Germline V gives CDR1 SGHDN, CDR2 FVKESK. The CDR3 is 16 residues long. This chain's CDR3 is CASSPLGLVGHNEQFF.

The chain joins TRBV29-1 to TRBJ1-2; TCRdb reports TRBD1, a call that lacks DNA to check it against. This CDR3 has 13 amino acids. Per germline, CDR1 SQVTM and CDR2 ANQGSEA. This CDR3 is CSVPTGPNYGYTF.

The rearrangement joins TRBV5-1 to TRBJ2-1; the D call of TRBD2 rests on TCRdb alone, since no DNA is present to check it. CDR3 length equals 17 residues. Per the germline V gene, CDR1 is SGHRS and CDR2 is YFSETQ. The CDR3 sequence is CASSLDFGSKSYNEQFF. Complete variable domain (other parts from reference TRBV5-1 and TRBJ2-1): KAGVTQTPRYLIKTRGQQVTLSCSPISGHRSVSWYQQTPGQGLQFLFEYFSETQRNKGNFPGRFSGRQFSNSRSEMNVSTLELGDSALYLCASSLDFGSKSYNEQFFGPGTRLTVL.

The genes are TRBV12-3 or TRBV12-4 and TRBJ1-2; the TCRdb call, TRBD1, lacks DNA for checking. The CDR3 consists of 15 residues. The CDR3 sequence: CASSFAHRGNYGYTF.

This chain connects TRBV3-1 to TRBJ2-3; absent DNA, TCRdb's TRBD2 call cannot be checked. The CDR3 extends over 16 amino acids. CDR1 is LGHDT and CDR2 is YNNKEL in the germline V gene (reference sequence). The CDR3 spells CASTYTQRGGTDTQYF.

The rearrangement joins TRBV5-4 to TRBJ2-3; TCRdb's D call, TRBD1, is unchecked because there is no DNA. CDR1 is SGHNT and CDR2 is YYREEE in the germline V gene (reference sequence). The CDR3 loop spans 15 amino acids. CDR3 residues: CASSLDRDWTDTQYF. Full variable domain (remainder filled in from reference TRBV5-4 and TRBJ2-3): ETGVTQSPTHLIKTRGQQVTLRCSSQSGHNTVSWYQQALGQGPQFIFQYYREEENGRGNFPPRFSGLQFPNYSSELNVNALELDDSALYLCASSLDRDWTDTQYFGPGTRLTVL.

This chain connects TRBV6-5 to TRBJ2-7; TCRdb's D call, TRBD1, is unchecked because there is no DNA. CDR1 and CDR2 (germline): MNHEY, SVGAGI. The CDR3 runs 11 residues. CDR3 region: CASKEGRGQYF.

The chain's CDR3 is CASRRTSGSQNEQFF. V and J are TRBV12-3 or TRBV12-4 and TRBJ2-1; TCRdb proposes TRBD2, but this gene call is untestable without DNA. CDR3 length: 15 residues.

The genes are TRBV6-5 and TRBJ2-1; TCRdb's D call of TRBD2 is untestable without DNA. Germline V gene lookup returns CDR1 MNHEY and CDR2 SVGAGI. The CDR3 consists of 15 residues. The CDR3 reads CASSWTSGTGNEQFF.

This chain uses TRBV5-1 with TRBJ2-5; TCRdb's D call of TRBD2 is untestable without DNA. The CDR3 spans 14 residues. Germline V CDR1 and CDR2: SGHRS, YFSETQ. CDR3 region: CASSLGGTIETQYF.

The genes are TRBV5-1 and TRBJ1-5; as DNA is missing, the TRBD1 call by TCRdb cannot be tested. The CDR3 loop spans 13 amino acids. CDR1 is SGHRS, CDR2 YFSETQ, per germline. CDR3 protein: CASSFGGGEPQHF. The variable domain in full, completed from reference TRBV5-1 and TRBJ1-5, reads KAGVTQTPRYLIKTRGQQVTLSCSPISGHRSVSWYQQTPGQGLQFLFEYFSETQRNKGNFPGRFSGRQFSNSRSEMNVSTLELGDSALYLCASSFGGGEPQHFGDGTRLSIL.

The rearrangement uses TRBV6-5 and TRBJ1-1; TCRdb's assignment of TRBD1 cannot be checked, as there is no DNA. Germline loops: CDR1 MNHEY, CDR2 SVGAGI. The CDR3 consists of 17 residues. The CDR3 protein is CASSYSRTGTGGSGAFF.